Presented here are 24 T cell receptor beta chains from one specimen sequenced in a study of T cell responses to AZD1222 COVID-19 vaccine. TCRdb's copy holds only in-frame clones and misses some; the assay was immunoSEQ multiplex PCR. The sample holds about 100,000 clones, approximately 90% seen once. Sequenced here: peripheral blood, sampled 28 days after the second AZD1222 dose. The receptors stem from an adult who received the AZD1222 COVID-19 vaccine.

This sequence joins TRBV19 and TRBJ2-3; D is possibly TRBD1 or TRBD2 (5 bases each). Trimming shortened V by 1 base and J by 3 bases, and 11 bases separated the two germline ends. This CDR3 contains 15 residues. From germline, CDR1 is LNHDA and CDR2 SQIVND (reference sequence). In DNA form, the CDR3 reads TGTGCCAGTAGTATAGGGGGGTCGGGAACAGATACGCAGTATTTT. Its protein is CASSIGGSGTDTQYF. Full variable domain (outside the CDR3, taken from reference TRBV19 and TRBJ2-3): DGGITQSPKYLFRKEGQNVTLSCEQNLNHDAMYWYRQDPGQGLRLIYYSQIVNDFQKGDIAEGYSVSREKKESFPLTVTSAQKNPTAFYLCASSIGGSGTDTQYFGPGTRLTVL.

V is TRBV29-1 and J is TRBJ1-1; D ambiguous. Trimming took 4 bases from V and 0 from J, leaving 15 bases between them. In germline, CDR1 is SQVTM, CDR2 ANQGSEA. This CDR3 is built from 15 residues. In nucleotides, the CDR3 is TGCAGCGTTGCCCCCGGTGAGTTAGTGAACACTGAAGCTTTCTTT. Protein sequence: CSVAPGELVNTEAFF.

The chain employs TRBV29-1 and TRBJ1-1; TRBD1 might be the D (5 bases). This CDR3 contains 13 residues. CDR1 is SQVTM, CDR2 ANQGSEA, per germline. V was pared by 1 base and J by 0 bases, with 6 bases between. CDR3 amino acids: CSVEAGMNTEAFF. CDR3 DNA sequence: TGCAGCGTTGAAGCAGGGATGAACACTGAAGCTTTCTTT.

The rearrangement links TRBV9 to TRBJ2-5, with 13 bases that match TRBD2. The CDR3 contains 17 residues. V lost 4 bases, J lost 3 bases, and 9 bases stayed unmatched. Per germline, CDR1 SGDLS and CDR2 YYNGEE. CDR3 coding DNA: TGTGCCAGCAGCCCCCCCCGAGGACTAGCGGGAGAAGAGACCCAGTACTTC. It specifies CASSPPRGLAGEETQYF.

The chain uses TRBV12-3 or TRBV12-4 and TRBJ2-3, with D unresolved. There are 11 residues in the CDR3. Trimming shortened V by 6 bases and J by 3 bases, and 4 bases separated the two germline ends. CDR3 nucleotides: TGTGCCAGCAGCCTTACAGATACGCAGTATTTT. The encoded protein is CASSLTDTQYF.

The sample holds one count of this clone. The rearrangement joins TRBV5-4 to TRBJ2-2; 8 nucleotides align to TRBD1. The CDR3 totals 15 residues. The germline gives CDR1 SGHNT, CDR2 YYREEE (reference sequence). Losses at the gene ends were 4 bases for V and 3 bases for J; bases not matched to a gene: 5. The CDR3 DNA follows: TGTGCCAGCAGCCCGACAGGGGATTACACCGGGGAGCTGTTTTTT. Translation gives CASSPTGDYTGELFF.

This clone was observed a single time. The gene calls are TRBV6-5 and TRBJ2-1, with 11 bases matching TRBD1. Losses at the gene ends were 6 bases for V and 4 bases for J; bases not matched to a gene: 5. The germline gives CDR1 MNHEY, CDR2 SVGAGI. This CDR3 contains 15 residues. CDR3 sequence reads: CASSRDRGRYNEQFF. CDR3 nucleotides: TGTGCCAGCAGCCGGGACAGGGGGAGGTACAATGAGCAGTTCTTC.

The chain links TRBV5-1 to TRBJ2-7; D possibly corresponds to TRBD2 (6 bases). CDR1 and CDR2 from the germline V gene are SGHRS and YFSETQ. V was trimmed by 3 bases and J by 0 bases, leaving 10 bases between them. This CDR3 is 14 amino acids long. CDR3 in DNA: TGCGCCAGCAGCTGGGGGGAGCTCTCCTACGAGCAGTACTTC. It yields the protein CASSWGELSYEQYF.

This chain links TRBV4-1 with TRBJ1-2; D is unclear. The germline V gene has CDR1 MGHRA and CDR2 YSYEKL. V lost 1 base to trimming and J lost 8 bases, with 17 bases between them. CDR3 length: 15 amino acids. This CDR3 is CASSQVPVGSGGYTF. The CDR3 bases are TGCGCCAGCAGCCAAGTACCAGTCGGATCTGGGGGCTACACCTTC.

As DNA, the CDR3 is TGTGCCAGCAGCCCACCAACAGGGGCACCCCTCCACTTT. The encoded protein is CASSPPTGAPLHF. The chain recombines TRBV7-9 with TRBJ1-6; 7 bases match TRBD1. CDR1 is SEHNR and CDR2 is FQNEAQ in the germline V gene (reference sequence). This CDR3 region has 13 residues. V shed 5 bases, J shed 11 bases, and the junction held 6 bases outside the gene matches.

V usage is TRBV18 and J usage is TRBJ1-5, with 9 bases that match TRBD1. This CDR3 comprises 14 residues. Germline assignment: CDR1 KGHSH and CDR2 LQKENI. The junction had 4 bases not matched to a gene; V was cut back by 6 bases and J by 4 bases. The CDR3 loop is CASSIQGANQPQHF. CDR3 nucleotide sequence: TGTGCCAGCTCTATACAGGGGGCAAATCAGCCCCAGCATTTT.

The chain employs TRBV7-6 and TRBJ1-6, with 9 nucleotides matching TRBD1. Germline V CDR1 and CDR2: SGHVS, FNYEAQ. This CDR3 contains 15 residues. Trimming at V came to 3 bases and at J to 7 bases, leaving 4 bases not matched to a gene. The CDR3 is CASSFGDRENSPLHF. DNA for the CDR3: TGTGCCAGCAGCTTCGGGGACAGGGAAAATTCACCCCTCCACTTT. The full variable domain, its missing parts supplied by reference TRBV7-6 and TRBJ1-6, is GAGVSQSPRYKVTKRGQDVALRCDPISGHVSLYWYRQALGQGPEFLTYFNYEAQQDKSGLPNDRFSAERPEGSISTLTIQRTEQRDSAMYRCASSFGDRENSPLHFGNGTRLTVT.

V and J are TRBV10-3 and TRBJ2-5, with TRBD2 matching over 9 bases. Germline V lookup: CDR1 ENHRY, CDR2 SYGVKD. V was pared by 7 bases and J by 1 base, with 16 bases of the junction left unmatched. The CDR3 has 18 amino acids. CDR3 region: CAINLDRKGLASQETQYF. The CDR3 coding sequence is TGTGCCATCAATTTGGACAGGAAAGGACTAGCGTCCCAAGAGACCCAGTACTTC.

CDR3 bases: TGTGCCAGCAGACAGGGTGGAAACACCATATATTTT. Residues: CASRQGGNTIYF. The chain couples TRBV6-5 to TRBJ1-3; the D gene is possibly TRBD1 (6 bases). The germline CDR1 and CDR2 sequences are MNHEY and SVGAGI. V was trimmed by 6 bases and J by 3 bases, leaving 6 bases between them. This CDR3 contains 12 residues.

CDR3 nucleotide sequence: TGTGCCAGCAGTACGGGAATCACCGGGGAGCTGTTTTTT. Translating gives CASSTGITGELFF. The chain joins TRBV28 to TRBJ2-2, with D perhaps matching TRBD2 (5 bases). Trimming took 5 bases from V and 4 from J, leaving 8 bases between them. The CDR3 contains 13 residues. Germline assignment: CDR1 MDHEN and CDR2 SYDVKM.

The chain joins TRBV9 to TRBJ2-6; perhaps TRBD2 as D (5 bases). The V end was cut by 0 bases, the J end by 2 bases, with 6 bases between. The CDR3 spans 15 residues. CDR1 SGDLS and CDR2 YYNGEE come from the germline V gene. The CDR3 is CASSVDGAGANVLTF. The CDR3 bases are TGTGCCAGCAGCGTAGACGGGGCTGGGGCCAACGTCCTGACTTTC.

As regards this clone: This sample also contains other DNA sequences that code for the same CDR3. The V gene is TRBV30, the J gene TRBJ1-5; the D gene is possibly TRBD1 (6 bases). The CDR3 contains 14 residues. Trimming pared 0 bases from V and 1 base from J, leaving 7 bases between. CDR1 is GTSNPN, CDR2 SVGIG, per germline (reference sequence). Here the CDR3 DNA reads TGTGCCTGGAGTGTGGGGGCAAGCAATCAGCCCCAGCATTTT. As protein: CAWSVGASNQPQHF.

The gene calls are TRBV7-2 and TRBJ1-1, with 7 positions matching TRBD1. CDR1 is SGHTA, CDR2 FQGNSA, per germline. The CDR3 length is 13 residues. V trimming: 3 bases; J trimming: 4 bases; junction bases outside the gene matches: 2. The chain's CDR3 is CASSFRQGTEAFF. The CDR3 nucleotides are TGTGCCAGCAGCTTCAGACAGGGCACTGAAGCTTTCTTT.

The rearrangement joins TRBV6-5 to TRBJ2-3; 8 nucleotides agree with TRBD1. The CDR3 covers 15 residues. Germline V gene sequence: CDR1 MNHEY, CDR2 SVGAGI. Trimming removed 2 bases from V and 4 bases from J; junction bases left unmatched: 5. This CDR3 is CASSYRQGRPDTQYF. The CDR3 bases are TGTGCCAGCAGTTACAGACAGGGGCGACCAGATACGCAGTATTTT.

The chain joins TRBV10-2 to TRBJ2-1, with 11 positions matching TRBD2. Germline CDR1 and CDR2: WSHSY and SAAADI. CDR3 length equals 15 residues. The V segment lost 0 bases and the J segment 12 bases; nucleotides outside the gene matches: 7. The CDR3 nucleotides read TGCGCCAGCAGTGAGTCTGGACTAGCGGGTAACGTGCAGTTCTTC. Residues: CASSESGLAGNVQFF.

The chain employs TRBV6-4 and TRBJ2-1; 13 nucleotides line up with TRBD2. This CDR3 spans 15 amino acids. V shed 6 bases and J 8 bases; nucleotides not matched to a gene: 7. Looked up from germline, CDR1 is MRHNA and CDR2 is SNTAGT. CDR3 DNA sequence: TGTGCCAGCAGCCAGGGACTAGCGGGAAACGATGAGCAGTTCTTC. Encoded protein: CASSQGLAGNDEQFF.

The chain recombines TRBV3-1 (or the pseudogene TRBV3-2) with TRBJ1-6, with D hard to call. This CDR3 has 16 amino acids. Trimming took off 4 bases at V and 0 bases at J, with 10 bases between the two ends. CDR1 is LGHDT, CDR2 YNNKEL, per germline (reference sequence). CDR3 coding DNA: TGTGCCAGCAGCCTCAGTTGGAGCTCCTATAATTCACCCCTCCACTTT. Amino acid sequence: CASSLSWSSYNSPLHF.

This clone was seen more than once but under ten times. The rearrangement joins TRBV5-1 to TRBJ2-7; D uncertain. The CDR3 has 15 residues. Germline CDR1 is SGHRS and CDR2 is YFSETQ. The V and J ends lost 2 bases and 0 bases respectively, with 12 bases between them. The CDR3 reads CASSFSTYGSYEQYF. CDR3 in DNA: TGCGCCAGCAGCTTTTCCACTTACGGCTCCTACGAGCAGTACTTC.

The chain links TRBV15 to TRBJ1-6, with 8 bases matching TRBD1. Germline-derived CDR1 and CDR2 are LNHNV and YYDKDF (reference sequence). The V and J ends lost 3 bases and 6 bases, in that order; junction bases with no gene match: 1. CDR3 length equals 14 residues. The CDR3 nucleotides are TGTGCCACCAGCAGGGACAGGGCTAATTCACCCCTCCACTTT. Its protein product is CATSRDRANSPLHF.